The 3 T cell receptor beta chains presented below share a single source sample, sequenced in a study of blood T cell repertoires in COVID-19 (TCRdb year 2020). Library creation used the immunoSEQ multiplex PCR assay. TCRdb stores this immuneACCESS table with in-frame sequences only. Part of the clones is absent; in the studies checked, under half of the shortfall reflects unresolved V genes, and no reason is known for the rest. The sample table records 300,000 to 450,000 clones; more than 80% of these occur just once. Jointly, the top ten make up about 1% of the sample. Sequenced sample: PBMCs or T cells enriched from blood (not recorded which). The receptors stem from a man younger than 35 who had recovered from COVID-19.

This chain links TRBV2 with TRBJ2-1; TRBD1 agrees at 7 bases. The CDR3 runs to 16 residues. CDR1 is SNHLY and CDR2 is FYNNEI in the germline V gene. Trimming took 6 bases from V and 7 from J; bases not matched to a gene: 15. CDR3 amino acids: CASRTGLGALENEQFF. In nucleotides, the CDR3 is TGTGCCAGCAGGACAGGGTTAGGGGCTCTAGAAAATGAGCAGTTCTTC.

The CDR3 sequence: CASSTRRGSELNYGYTF. CDR3 nucleotides: TGTGCCAGCAGCACACGCCGAGGGTCGGAATTGAACTATGGCTACACCTTC. This rearrangement joins TRBV7-9 to TRBJ1-2; no clear D gene. The CDR3 has 17 residues. V lost 5 bases to trimming and J lost 2 bases, with 21 bases between them. CDR1 is SEHNR and CDR2 is FQNEAQ in the germline V gene (reference sequence).

V usage is TRBV7-3 and J usage is TRBJ1-3; D is possibly TRBD1 (5 bases). V shed 4 bases and J shed 1 base, with 8 bases lying between them. This CDR3 spans 14 amino acids. CDR1 and CDR2 (germline): SGHTA, FQGTGA. CDR3 sequence (DNA): TGTGCCAGCAGCTCGGGGGTATCTGGAAACACCATATATTTT. This encodes CASSSGVSGNTIYF.